Below are 8 T cell receptor beta chains sequenced from a single sample in a study of CD8 T cells in ankylosing spondylitis. Findings and limits, study-wide: One TCR beta motif, made up of eight or nine highly homologous variants, appeared characteristic of ankylosing spondylitis blood.

MiXCR, run by TCRdb on the 5' RACE reads, gives a single entry per CDR3 protein. The table records about 450,000 distinct CDR3 sequences, around 26% of them present only once. Their cognate antigens are unknown. The sequencing input was blood, either unsorted or a sorted T cell fraction (not recorded which). The source is a male donor with ankylosing spondylitis.

J is TRBJ1-2 and V is TRBV12-3 or TRBV12-4; D is unclear. With 6 bases removed from V and 8 bases from J, the gap between germline ends came to 13 bases. The CDR3 has 12 residues. CDR3 coding DNA: TGTGCCAGCAGCCCAAGTTCTAAGGGCTACACCTTC. Protein product: CASSPSSKGYTF.

The chain joins TRBV5-6 to TRBJ2-3; perhaps TRBD1 as D (5 bases). Looked up from germline, CDR1 is SGHDT and CDR2 is YYEEEE. V was pared by 4 bases and J by 8 bases, with 14 bases between. CDR3 length: 13 residues. The CDR3 loop reads CASSPEPQGTQYF. The CDR3 DNA reads TGTGCCAGCAGCCCAGAACCTCAGGGTACGCAGTATTTT.

The chain combines TRBV24-1 with TRBJ2-1, with a tentative D call TRBD1 (5 bases). The V end was cut by 4 bases, the J end by 0 bases, with 9 bases between. This CDR3 is 15 amino acids long. Germline V lookup: CDR1 KGHDR, CDR2 SFDVKD. CDR3 in amino acids: CATSEQGYSYNEQFF. Written as DNA, the CDR3 is TGTGCCACCAGTGAGCAGGGTTACTCCTACAATGAGCAGTTCTTC.

This CDR3 is CSASKGARGNTIYF. The CDR3 DNA reads as TGCAGTGCTAGTAAGGGGGCGAGAGGAAACACCATATATTTT. The chain uses TRBV20-1 and TRBJ1-3, with 7 bases fitting TRBD1. With V trimmed by 3 bases and J by 4 bases, 6 bases remained unmatched. The germline gives CDR1 DFQATT, CDR2 SNEGSKA (reference sequence). This CDR3 has 14 residues.

The chain recombines TRBV11-3 with TRBJ2-2, with no clear D. Germline-derived CDR1 and CDR2 are SGHNT and YENEEA. The CDR3 has 15 amino acids. Trimming took off 6 bases at V and 0 bases at J, with 11 bases between the two ends. The CDR3, as DNA: TGTGCCAGCAGTCCGTTGGGCGCGAACACCGGGGAGCTGTTTTTT. Translated: CASSPLGANTGELFF.

This clonotype was picked up a small number of times. The genes are TRBV5-6 and TRBJ2-7; TRBD2 matches 10 bases. After removal of 2 bases from V and 3 bases from J, the junction contained 8 bases not matched to a gene. CDR1 and CDR2 from the germline V gene are SGHDT and YYEEEE. This CDR3 spans 16 amino acids. CDR3 in DNA: TGTGCCAGCAGCTTTTATCTAGCGGGAGCCCTCTACGAGCAGTACGTC. Amino acid sequence: CASSFYLAGALYEQYV.

CDR3 sequence reads: CSAVGDGGEGWNIQYF. Here the CDR3 DNA reads TGCAGTGCTGTAGGGGATGGGGGGGAGGGATGGAACATTCAGTACTTC. This chain joins TRBV20-1 and TRBJ2-4; 7 positions agree with TRBD2. V lost 5 bases, J lost 7 bases, and 17 bases stayed unmatched. CDR3 length: 16 amino acids. Germline V CDR1 and CDR2: DFQATT, SNEGSKA (reference sequence).

The chain has TRBV7-2 and TRBJ1-5, with unresolved D. Per the germline V gene, CDR1 is SGHTA and CDR2 is FQGNSA. V was trimmed by 0 bases and J by 2 bases, leaving 14 bases between them. CDR3 length: 17 residues. CDR3 loop: CASSLAVGTGGNQPQHF. The CDR3 DNA is TGTGCCAGCAGCTTAGCGGTAGGCACCGGGGGCAATCAGCCCCAGCATTTT. The full variable domain, in which reference TRBV7-2 and TRBJ1-5 provide the parts outside the CDR3, is GAGVSQSPSNKVTEKGKDVELRCDPISGHTALYWYRQSLGQGLEFLIYFQGNSAPDKSGLPSDRFSAERTGGSVSTLTIQRTQQEDSAVYLCASSLAVGTGGNQPQHFGDGTRLSIL.